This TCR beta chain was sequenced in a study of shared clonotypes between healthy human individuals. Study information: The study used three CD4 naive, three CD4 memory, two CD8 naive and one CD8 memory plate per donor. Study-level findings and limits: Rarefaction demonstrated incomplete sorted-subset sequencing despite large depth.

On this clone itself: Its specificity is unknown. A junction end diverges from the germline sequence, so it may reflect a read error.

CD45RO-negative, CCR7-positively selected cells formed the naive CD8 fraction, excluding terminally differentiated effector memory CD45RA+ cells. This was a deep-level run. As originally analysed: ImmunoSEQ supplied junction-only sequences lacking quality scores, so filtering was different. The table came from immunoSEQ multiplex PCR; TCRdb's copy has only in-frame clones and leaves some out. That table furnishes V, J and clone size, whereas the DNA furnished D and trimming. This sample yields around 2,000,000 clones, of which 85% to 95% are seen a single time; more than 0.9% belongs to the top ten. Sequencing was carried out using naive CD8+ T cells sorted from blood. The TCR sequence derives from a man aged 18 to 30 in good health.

This CDR3 reads CASSPGLAANEQFF. DNA for the CDR3: TGTGCTAGCAGCCCGGGGCTAGCGGCCAATGAGCAGTTCTTC. This sequence joins TRBV7-7 and TRBJ2-1; TRBD2 matches 7 bases. From germline, CDR1 is SSHAT and CDR2 FNYEAQ (reference sequence). The CDR3 length is 14 residues.